This T cell receptor beta chain was recovered during a study of blood T cell repertoires in COVID-19. Study context: PBMCs, B-cell-depleted T cells, or T cells provided the cDNA or gDNA that made up the material.

As originally analysed: It was from reference gene primer amplification that nucleated cell counts were estimated. TCRdb keeps only in-frame clones here, not all; method: immunoSEQ multiplex PCR. The D gene and trimming were derived from the DNA, and the V and J assignments and clone size from that table. The sample carries about 240,000 clones, 83% recorded once. Germline CDR1 and CDR2: GTSNPN and SVGIG (reference sequence). This CDR3 region has 14 residues. Trimming at V came to 3 bases and at J to 1 base, leaving 4 bases not matched to a gene. The source material was peripheral blood. This chain connects TRBV30 to TRBJ1-1; 8 nucleotides agree with TRBD1. The TCR comes from a human donor in a cohort sampled during active COVID-19. Here the CDR3 reads CAWRGGQENTEAFF. For the CDR3, the DNA is TGTGCCTGGAGAGGGGGACAGGAGAACACTGAAGCTTTCTTT.